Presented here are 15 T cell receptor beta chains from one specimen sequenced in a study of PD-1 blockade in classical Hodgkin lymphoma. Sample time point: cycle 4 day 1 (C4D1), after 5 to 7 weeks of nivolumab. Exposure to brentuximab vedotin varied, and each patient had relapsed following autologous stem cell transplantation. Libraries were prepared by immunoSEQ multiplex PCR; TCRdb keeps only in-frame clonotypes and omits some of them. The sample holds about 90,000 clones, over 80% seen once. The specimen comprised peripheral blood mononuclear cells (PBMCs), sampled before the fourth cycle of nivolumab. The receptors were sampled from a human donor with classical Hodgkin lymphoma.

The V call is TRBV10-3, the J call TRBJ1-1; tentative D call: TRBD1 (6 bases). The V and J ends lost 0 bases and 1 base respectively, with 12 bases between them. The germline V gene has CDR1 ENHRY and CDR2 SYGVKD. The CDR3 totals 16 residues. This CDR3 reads CAISESLGQRNTEAFF. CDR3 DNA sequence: TGTGCCATCAGTGAGTCGTTAGGACAGAGGAACACTGAAGCTTTCTTT.

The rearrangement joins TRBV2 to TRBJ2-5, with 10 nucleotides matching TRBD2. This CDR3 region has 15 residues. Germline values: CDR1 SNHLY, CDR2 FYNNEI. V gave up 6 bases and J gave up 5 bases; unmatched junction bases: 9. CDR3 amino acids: CASRAPLAGEETQYF. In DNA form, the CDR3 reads TGTGCCAGCAGAGCCCCTCTAGCGGGAGAGGAGACCCAGTACTTC.

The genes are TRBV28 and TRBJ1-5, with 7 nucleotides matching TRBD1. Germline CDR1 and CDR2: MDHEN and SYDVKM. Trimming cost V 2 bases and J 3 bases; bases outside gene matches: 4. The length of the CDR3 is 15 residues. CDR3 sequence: CASSLPTGNNQPQHF. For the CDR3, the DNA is TGTGCCAGCAGTTTACCGACAGGGAACAATCAGCCCCAGCATTTT.

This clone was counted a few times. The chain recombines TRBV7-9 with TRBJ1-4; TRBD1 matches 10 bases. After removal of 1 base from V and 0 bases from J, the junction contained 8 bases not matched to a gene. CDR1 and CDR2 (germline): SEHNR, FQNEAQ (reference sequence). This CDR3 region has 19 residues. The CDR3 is CASSLGGTGAIATNEKLFF. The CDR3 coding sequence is TGTGCCAGCAGCTTAGGAGGGACAGGGGCCATTGCAACTAATGAAAAACTGTTTTTT. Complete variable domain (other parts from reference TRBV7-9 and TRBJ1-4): DTGVSQNPRHKITKRGQNVTFRCDPISEHNRLYWYRQTLGQGPEFLTYFQNEAQLEKSRLLSDRFSAERPKGSFSTLEIQRTEQGDSAMYLCASSLGGTGAIATNEKLFFGSGTQLSVL.

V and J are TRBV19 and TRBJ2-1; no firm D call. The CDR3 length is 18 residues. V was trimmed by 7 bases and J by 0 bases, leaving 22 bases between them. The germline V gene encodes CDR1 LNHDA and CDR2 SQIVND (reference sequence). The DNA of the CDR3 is TGTGCCAGTAACCCCCGGGCGAGCGTCCTGAGCTCCTACAATGAGCAGTTCTTC. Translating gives CASNPRASVLSSYNEQFF.

The CDR3: CASSLGAVRNYNEQFF. The CDR3 DNA follows: TGTGCCAGCAGTTTGGGGGCGGTCCGGAACTACAATGAGCAGTTCTTC. The rearrangement joins TRBV27 to TRBJ2-1, with a tentative D call TRBD1 (6 bases). The length of the CDR3 is 16 residues. Germline V CDR1 and CDR2: MNHEY, SMNVEV (reference sequence). V was shortened by 3 bases and J by 3 bases, with 15 bases between the two germline ends.

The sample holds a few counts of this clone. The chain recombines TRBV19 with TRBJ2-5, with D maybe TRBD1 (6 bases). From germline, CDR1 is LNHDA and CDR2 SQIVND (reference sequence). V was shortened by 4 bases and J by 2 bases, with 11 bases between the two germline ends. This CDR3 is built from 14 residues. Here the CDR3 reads CASSKDSLQETQYF. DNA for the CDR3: TGTGCCAGTAGTAAGGACAGCCTTCAAGAGACCCAGTACTTC.

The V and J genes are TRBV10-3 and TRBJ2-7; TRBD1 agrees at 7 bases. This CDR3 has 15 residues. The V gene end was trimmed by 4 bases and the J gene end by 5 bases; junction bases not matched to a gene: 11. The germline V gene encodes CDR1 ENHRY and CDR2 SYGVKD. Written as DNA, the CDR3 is TGTGCCATCAGTGGTTCGACAGGGAAGCCCCACGAGCAGTACTTC. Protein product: CAISGSTGKPHEQYF.

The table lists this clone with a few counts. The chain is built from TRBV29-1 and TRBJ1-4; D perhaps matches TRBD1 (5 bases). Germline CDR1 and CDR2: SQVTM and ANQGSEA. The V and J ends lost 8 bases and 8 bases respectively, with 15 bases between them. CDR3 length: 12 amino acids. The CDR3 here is CSTRGTEEKLFF. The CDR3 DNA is TGCAGCACCCGTGGGACTGAGGAAAAACTGTTTTTT. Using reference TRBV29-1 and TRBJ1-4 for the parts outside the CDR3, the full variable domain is SAVISQKPSRDICQRGTSLTIQCQVDSQVTMMFWYRQQPGQSLTLIATANQGSEATYESGFVIDKFPISRPNLTFSTLTVSNMSPEDSSIYLCSTRGTEEKLFFGSGTQLSVL.

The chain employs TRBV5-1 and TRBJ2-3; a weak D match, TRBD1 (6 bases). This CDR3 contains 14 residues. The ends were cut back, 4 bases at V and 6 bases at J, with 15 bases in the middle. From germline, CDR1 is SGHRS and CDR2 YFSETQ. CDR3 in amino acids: CASSQGSSLDTQYF. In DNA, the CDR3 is TGCGCCAGCAGCCAGGGGTCATCGTTGGATACGCAGTATTTT.

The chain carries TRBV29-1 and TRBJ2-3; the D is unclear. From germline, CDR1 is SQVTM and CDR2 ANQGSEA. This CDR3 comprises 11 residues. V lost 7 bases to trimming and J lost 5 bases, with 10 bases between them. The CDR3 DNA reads TGCAGCGAGCTAACGGAAGATACGCAGTATTTT. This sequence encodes CSELTEDTQYF.

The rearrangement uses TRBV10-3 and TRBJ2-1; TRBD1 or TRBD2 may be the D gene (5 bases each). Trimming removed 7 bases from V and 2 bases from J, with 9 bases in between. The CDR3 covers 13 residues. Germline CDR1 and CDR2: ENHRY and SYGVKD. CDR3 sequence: CAITRGPYNEQFF. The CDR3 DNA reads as TGTGCCATCACACGGGGCCCCTACAATGAGCAGTTCTTC.

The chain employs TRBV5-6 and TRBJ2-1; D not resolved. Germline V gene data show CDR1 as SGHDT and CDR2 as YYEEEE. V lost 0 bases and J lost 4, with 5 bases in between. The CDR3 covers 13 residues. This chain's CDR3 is CASSLVGYNEQFF. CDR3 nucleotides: TGTGCCAGCAGCTTGGTTGGATACAATGAGCAGTTCTTC.

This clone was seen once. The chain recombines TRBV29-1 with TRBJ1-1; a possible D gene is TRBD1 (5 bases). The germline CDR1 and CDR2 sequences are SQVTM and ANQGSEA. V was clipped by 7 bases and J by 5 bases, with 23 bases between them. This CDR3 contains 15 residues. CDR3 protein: CSAPEEGTGFTEAFF. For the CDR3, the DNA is TGCAGCGCCCCAGAGGAGGGGACTGGGTTTACTGAAGCTTTCTTT.

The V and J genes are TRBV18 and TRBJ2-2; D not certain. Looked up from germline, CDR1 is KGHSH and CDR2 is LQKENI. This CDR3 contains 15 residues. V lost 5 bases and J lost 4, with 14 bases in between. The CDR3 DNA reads TGTGCCAGCTCAATTTTGACACCACCCACCGGGGAGCTGTTTTTT. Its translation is CASSILTPPTGELFF.